The 32 T cell receptor beta chains in this list originate from one sample, sequenced in a study of blood T cells in healthy people across ages. The use of a sample-barcoded 5' primer and a J-beta primer mix characterized a second PCR of about 7 to 12 cycles. TCRdb re-called the 5' RACE reads through MiXCR, storing one row per CDR3 protein. The sample consists of about 800,000 distinct CDR3 sequences, 25% of them appearing once. This sample was shared with a second study, whose subject was T cells of mothers and their children.

Sequenced sample: blood. These receptor sequences come from a boy aged 5-17 years in good health.

The CDR3 region is CASSGTGTGIYEQYF. Here the CDR3 DNA reads TGTGCCAGCAGTGGTACCGGGACAGGGATCTACGAGCAGTACTTC. This rearrangement joins TRBV12-3 or TRBV12-4 to TRBJ2-7; 9 nucleotides line up with TRBD1. This CDR3 contains 15 residues. With 5 bases clipped from V and 3 bases from J, the junction kept 8 bases outside the gene matches.

This clonotype has more than one count but fewer than ten. This rearrangement joins TRBV28 to TRBJ2-4; 8 nucleotides agree with TRBD1. Germline trimming cut 5 bases from V and 3 bases from J; bases unmatched to any gene: 9. The CDR3 covers 16 residues. Per germline, CDR1 MDHEN and CDR2 SYDVKM. CDR3 DNA sequence: TGTGCCAGCAGTACCCTAGACAGGGGAGGCAAAAACATTCAGTACTTC. Amino acids: CASSTLDRGGKNIQYF.

The chain recombines TRBV6-2 or TRBV6-3 with TRBJ2-2; D uncertain. Trimming stripped 5 bases from V and 2 bases from J, with 9 bases between. The length of the CDR3 is 14 residues. Germline loops: CDR1 MNHEY, CDR2 SVGEGT. The CDR3 region has the DNA TGTGCCAGCAGTATAACTGGCAACACCGGGGAGCTGTTTTTT. This translates into CASSITGNTGELFF.

This clonotype was observed a handful of times. This sequence joins TRBV28 and TRBJ2-3; 10 nucleotides match TRBD2. CDR3 length equals 18 residues. The germline V gene has CDR1 MDHEN and CDR2 SYDVKM. The V gene end was trimmed by 2 bases and the J gene end by 0 bases; junction bases not matched to a gene: 8. CDR3 sequence reads: CASSLTFEREGSTDTQYF. CDR3 nucleotide sequence: TGTGCCAGCAGTTTAACTTTCGAGCGGGAGGGTAGCACAGATACGCAGTATTTT.

The chain uses TRBV7-2 and TRBJ2-1; 9 bases line up with TRBD1. The CDR3 consists of 15 residues. Germline V lookup: CDR1 SGHTA, CDR2 FQGNSA. Trimming cost V 3 bases and J 8 bases; bases outside gene matches: 8. The CDR3 loop is CASSFYRGLDHEQFF. In DNA form, the CDR3 reads TGTGCCAGCAGCTTTTACAGGGGGCTGGATCATGAGCAGTTCTTC.

The chain recombines TRBV2 with TRBJ1-1; D gene ambiguous. Germline V gene data show CDR1 as SNHLY and CDR2 as FYNNEI. The CDR3 length is 12 residues. V lost 5 bases, J lost 6 bases, and 10 bases lay in between. The CDR3 reads CASSNGYPEAFF. The CDR3 DNA reads as TGTGCCAGCAGTAATGGGTATCCTGAAGCTTTCTTT.

The count of this clonotype is one. A much larger clone sits a single nucleotide away, making a read error possible. The gene calls are TRBV18 and TRBJ1-2, with D hard to call. V gave up 1 base and J gave up 6 bases, with 18 bases separating them. Germline values: CDR1 KGHSH, CDR2 LQKENI. The CDR3 loop spans 16 amino acids. The CDR3 here is CASSPRQVTNLHGYTF. DNA for the CDR3: TGTGCCAGCTCACCACGCCAGGTGACTAACCTGCATGGCTACACCTTC.

The genes are TRBV7-9 and TRBJ2-5; 7 bases line up with TRBD2. The CDR3 has 15 amino acids. The V segment lost 2 bases and the J segment 4 bases; nucleotides outside the gene matches: 7. From germline, CDR1 is SEHNR and CDR2 FQNEAQ (reference sequence). The CDR3 here is CASSLNTGGGETQYF. For the CDR3, the DNA is TGTGCCAGCAGCTTAAACACGGGAGGTGGAGAGACCCAGTACTTC.

CDR3 amino acids: CASSYIGRETQYF. The CDR3 nucleotides are TGTGCCAGCAGTTACATAGGGAGAGAGACCCAGTACTTC. The chain carries TRBV6-5 and TRBJ2-5; tentatively, D is TRBD2 (5 bases). Per the germline V gene, CDR1 is MNHEY and CDR2 is SVGAGI. The CDR3 has 13 residues. The germline V and J ends were trimmed by 2 bases and 4 bases, with 8 bases remaining between them.

The chain links TRBV4-2 to TRBJ2-3, with 10 bases identical to TRBD2. This CDR3 is 17 amino acids long. J gave up 0 bases and V 3 bases, and 6 bases lay outside the gene matches. The germline CDR1 and CDR2 sequences are LGHNA and YNFKEQ. The CDR3, as DNA: TGTGCCAGCAGCCAGGTTACTAGCGGGACTAGCACAGATACGCAGTATTTT. It specifies CASSQVTSGTSTDTQYF.

The sample holds a few counts of this clonotype. The chain uses TRBV28 and TRBJ1-4; weak D call: TRBD1 (5 bases). The CDR3 length is 14 residues. Germline CDR1 reads MDHEN; CDR2 reads SYDVKM. V gave up 6 bases and J gave up 8 bases, with 16 bases separating them. The CDR3 loop reads CASRDPGGSEKLFF. The CDR3 region has the DNA TGTGCCAGCAGGGACCCGGGGGGAAGCGAAAAACTGTTTTTT.

The sample holds a few counts of this clonotype. This rearrangement joins TRBV29-1 to TRBJ2-5; D is possibly TRBD1 (5 bases). From germline, CDR1 is SQVTM and CDR2 ANQGSEA. CDR3 length: 16 amino acids. Trimming cost V 3 bases and J 2 bases, with 19 bases left between them. The CDR3 here is CSVESYGALVQETQYF. CDR3 DNA: TGCAGCGTTGAGTCGTATGGGGCCTTAGTACAAGAGACCCAGTACTTC.

Worth noting for this clonotype: One junction end disagrees with the germline gene, perhaps due to a read error. The chain has TRBV20-1 and TRBJ2-5, with a possible D match to TRBD2 (5 bases). The germline V gene has CDR1 DFQATT and CDR2 SNEGSKA (reference sequence). This CDR3 has 15 residues. CDR3 amino acids: CSARGTLLYGETQCF. The CDR3 bases are TGCAGTGCTAGAGGTACCCTCTTGTACGGGGAGACCCAGTGCTTC.

A word on this clonotype: A read error may produce the germline difference seen at one junction end. V is TRBV7-7 and J is TRBJ2-3; TRBD1 matches at 9 bases. The CDR3 is made up of 17 amino acids. The germline V gene encodes CDR1 SSHAT and CDR2 FNYEAQ (reference sequence). CDR3 bases: TGTGCTAGCAGCCCGCTCCCGGGACAGGGAGGGTTTGATACGCAGTATTTT. This gives the protein CASSPLPGQGGFDTQYF.

This chain links TRBV5-1 with TRBJ2-6; D tentatively reads TRBD1 or TRBD2 (5 bases each). This CDR3 comprises 17 residues. The germline V gene encodes CDR1 SGHRS and CDR2 YFSETQ. The CDR3 sequence: CSSLISDRVSGANVLTF. Written as DNA, the CDR3 is TGCTCTAGCTTGATCTCAGACAGAGTCTCTGGGGCCAACGTCCTGACTTTC.

The chain couples TRBV12-3 or TRBV12-4 to TRBJ1-2; a weak D match, TRBD1 (5 bases). The V end was cut by 0 bases, the J end by 4 bases, with 15 bases between. This CDR3 spans 16 amino acids. In DNA, the CDR3 is TGTGCCAGCAGTTTAGCCTTTGCCTTAGGGGCCTATGGCTACACCTTC. Translated: CASSLAFALGAYGYTF.

The chain carries TRBV3-1 and TRBJ2-5; 9 bases are a match to TRBD1. The J call may be faulty, since TRBJ2-7 better matches the DNA end. Germline CDR1 reads LGHDT; CDR2 reads YNNKEL (reference sequence). The CDR3 extends over 16 amino acids. The CDR3 DNA sequence: TGTGCCAGCAGCCACCCCCCGGGGACAGGGAACTACGAGCAGTACTTC. It encodes CASSHPPGTGNYEQYF.

The gene calls are TRBV20-1 and TRBJ1-2; tentatively, D is TRBD1 (5 bases). Germline lookup yields CDR1 DFQATT and CDR2 SNEGSKA (reference sequence). This CDR3 contains 13 residues. V gave up 0 bases and J gave up 4 bases, with 9 bases separating them. CDR3 amino acids: CSARDERGYGYTF. In DNA, the CDR3 is TGCAGTGCTAGAGATGAGAGGGGCTATGGCTACACCTTC.

The chain links TRBV27 to TRBJ1-4; D is unresolved. Germline values: CDR1 MNHEY, CDR2 SMNVEV (reference sequence). The CDR3 spans 15 residues. With 4 bases removed from V and 0 bases from J, the gap between germline ends came to 9 bases. DNA of the CDR3: TGTGCCAGCAGTTCGACGAGGGCAACTAATGAAAAACTGTTTTTT. It is translated as CASSSTRATNEKLFF.

V and J are TRBV6-6 and TRBJ2-5; 7 bases align to TRBD1. From germline, CDR1 is MNHNY and CDR2 SVGAGI (reference sequence). With 0 bases clipped from V and 4 bases from J, the junction kept 8 bases outside the gene matches. There are 16 residues in the CDR3. The CDR3 protein is CASSYSRQGSGETQYF. CDR3 nucleotide sequence: TGTGCCAGCAGTTACTCCCGACAGGGATCAGGAGAGACCCAGTACTTC.

The chain couples TRBV28 to TRBJ2-1, with D tentatively TRBD2 (6 bases). The J call may not be correct, given that the DNA end is closer to TRBJ2-7. The CDR3 length is 14 residues. Germline lookup yields CDR1 MDHEN and CDR2 SYDVKM. The CDR3 bases are TGTGCCAGCAGTCTTTTGGAGGGCTCCTACGAGCAGTACTTC. Translation: CASSLLEGSYEQYF.

Points on this clonotype: The junction departs from germline at one end; a sequencing error may be responsible. The chain links TRBV5-1 to TRBJ1-1; unclear D gene. Germline V gene lookup returns CDR1 SGHRS and CDR2 YFSETQ. The CDR3 extends over 11 amino acids. The CDR3 sequence is CARSPESEAFF. The CDR3 bases are TGCGCCCGCAGCCCAGAGTCTGAAGCTTTCTTT.

This clonotype was seen more than once but under ten times. V and J are TRBV12-3 or TRBV12-4 and TRBJ1-5; no firm D call. CDR3 length equals 15 residues. The V gene lost 6 bases and the J gene lost 4 bases, with 16 bases spanning the gap. CDR3 DNA: TGTGCCAGCAGGAAAAGGGCACAGACAAATCAGCCCCAGCATTTT. The encoded protein is CASRKRAQTNQPQHF.

This clonotype came up a few times. The CDR3 nucleotides are TGCGCCAGCAGCTTAGGGACAGGGGCCAACTATGGCTACACCTTC. Translating it yields CASSLGTGANYGYTF. The chain is built from TRBV5-1 and TRBJ1-2; 10 bases match TRBD1. The CDR3 consists of 15 residues. The germline V gene has CDR1 SGHRS and CDR2 YFSETQ. The V segment lost 2 bases and the J segment 2 bases; nucleotides outside the gene matches: 3. Using reference TRBV5-1 and TRBJ1-2 for the parts outside the CDR3, the full variable domain is KAGVTQTPRYLIKTRGQQVTLSCSPISGHRSVSWYQQTPGQGLQFLFEYFSETQRNKGNFPGRFSGRQFSNSRSEMNVSTLELGDSALYLCASSLGTGANYGYTFGSGTRLTVV.

This clonotype was counted between two and nine times. V is TRBV29-1 and J is TRBJ2-7, with D tentatively TRBD1 (6 bases). The CDR3 sequence is 14 residues long. V was clipped by 4 bases and J by 2 bases, with 15 bases between them. Per germline, CDR1 SQVTM and CDR2 ANQGSEA. The chain's CDR3 is CSVVQDSNTYEQYF. The CDR3 DNA is TGCAGCGTTGTCCAGGACAGTAATACCTACGAGCAGTACTTC.

The CDR3 nucleotides are TGTGCCAGCAGCTTAGGCGCCCAGCTGGACACTCTCAATCAGCCCCAGCATTTT. Translation: CASSLGAQLDTLNQPQHF. This rearrangement joins TRBV7-8 to TRBJ1-5; possible D gene TRBD1, 5 bases. Germline V lookup: CDR1 SGHVS, CDR2 FQNEAQ. V lost 1 base and J lost 3, with 19 bases in between. This CDR3 contains 18 residues.

This chain connects TRBV5-1 to TRBJ1-2, with unresolved D. The CDR3 spans 13 residues. V was cut by 5 bases and J by 4 bases, with 12 bases left in between. Germline V gives CDR1 SGHRS, CDR2 YFSETQ. CDR3 region: CASSRDLSYGYTF. CDR3 bases: TGCGCCAGCAGTCGAGATTTGAGCTATGGCTACACCTTC.

This rearrangement joins TRBV7-2 to TRBJ2-5, with D possibly being TRBD1 (5 bases). Trimming removed 6 bases at V and 2 bases at J, with 10 bases between. This CDR3 has 13 amino acids. Germline V gene data show CDR1 as SGHTA and CDR2 as FQGNSA. In DNA, the CDR3 is TGTGCCAGCAGGAAAGGGGTACAAGAGACCCAGTACTTC. Protein sequence: CASRKGVQETQYF.

Only a few counts were recorded for this clonotype. This sequence joins TRBV20-1 and TRBJ1-2; tentatively, D is TRBD1 (5 bases). The V end lost 7 bases, the J end lost 4 bases, and 16 bases lay between the germline ends. The length of the CDR3 is 13 residues. The germline gives CDR1 DFQATT, CDR2 SNEGSKA (reference sequence). This CDR3 reads CSEDAGEGYGYTF. In DNA form, the CDR3 reads TGCAGTGAGGACGCGGGGGAGGGCTATGGCTACACCTTC.

The V and J genes are TRBV28 and TRBJ2-1; D unclear. Germline loops: CDR1 MDHEN, CDR2 SYDVKM. This CDR3 is 11 amino acids long. V was cut by 5 bases and J by 12 bases, with 11 bases left in between. CDR3: CASSIGLGQFF. The CDR3 bases are TGTGCCAGCAGTATAGGCCTTGGGCAGTTCTTC.

This sequence joins TRBV7-2 and TRBJ2-1, with 13 bases identical to TRBD2. The germline gives CDR1 SGHTA, CDR2 FQGNSA. After removal of 5 bases from V and 8 bases from J, the junction contained 9 bases not matched to a gene. The CDR3 is 16 residues long. CDR3 nucleotide sequence: TGTGCCAGCAGCCGCAGACTAGCGGGAGGTGTATATGAGCAGTTCTTC. Translating gives CASSRRLAGGVYEQFF.

The chain uses TRBV28 and TRBJ2-7; a weak D match, TRBD1 (5 bases). Trimming shortened V by 6 bases and J by 6 bases, and 15 bases separated the two germline ends. This CDR3 comprises 13 residues. Germline CDR1 is MDHEN and CDR2 is SYDVKM. CDR3 protein: CASRGRDTSEQYF. The CDR3 DNA follows: TGTGCCAGCAGGGGCAGGGATACTTCCGAGCAGTACTTC.